This T cell receptor (beta chain) derives from a study of cytomegalovirus exposure and HLA in healthy donors (dated by TCRdb to about 2017). Regarding the research as a whole: The 500 to 800 repertoires of the first cohort and the 120 validation repertoires were produced on the same platform, according to a later analysis. The study was designed to test whether signatures of past pathogen exposure could be identified by cataloging public T cell receptors. Along with the approximately 650-subject first cohort, a separate validation cohort of roughly 110 different subjects was used. To predict cytomegalovirus infection status, the study combined high-throughput TCR immunosequencing, statistical association of individual TCRs with disease status, and machine learning. Study-level results and caveats: The authors suggested that the approach could potentially be extended to other disease states and immunological phenotypes. In vitro tests confirmed that three of the cytomegalovirus-associated TCR beta chains recognize cytomegalovirus antigens. Subsequent analysis determined that TCRs grouped into clusters in the first cohort also showed a tendency toward co-occurrence across the 130 or so validation repertoires, and approximately 94% of cluster scores exceeded 0. All 120 or so repertoires were used to score co-occurrence in the validation cohort in a later analysis, because that analysis had no HLA typing for the cohort. In both the original and validation cohorts, the classifier was reported to diagnose cytomegalovirus status with high specificity and sensitivity. Most TCR sequences were observed very rarely across donors, whereas some public TCRs were present in many individuals. The study gave a list of around 170 TCR beta chains associated with cytomegalovirus.

A note on this clone: There is no known antigen for this receptor. No qualities accompany the bases; no much larger clone lies one base away.

The library came from the immunoSEQ multiplex PCR assay. In the paper's pipeline: A statistical classification framework was developed to diagnose cytomegalovirus status using the catalog of TCR beta chain sequences. As stored in TCRdb, this immuneACCESS dataset retains in-frame rearrangements with V and J assigned. A fraction of the clones does not appear; measured against another copy, unresolved V genes explain less than half of the discrepancy, and the remainder lacks a known reason. That table is the source of V, J and clone size, and D and trimming were worked out from the DNA. The sample has roughly 120,000 clones on record, around 85% of them singletons. The ten biggest clones cover under 2.5% of the sample. The donors belonged to the validation cohort of 120 subjects, which was separate from the roughly 700-subject first cohort. V is reduced by 3 bases and J by 1 base, leaving a spacing of 11 bases between them. The germline V gene (reference sequence) yields LNHNV for CDR1 and YYDKDF for CDR2. There are 15 amino acids in the CDR3, from cysteine to phenylalanine inclusive. The DNA shown is the 45-base CDR3, in frame from base 1.

The source material was PBMCs. The chain is made from TRBV15 and TRBJ2-3, with TRBD1 as a weak D call on 6 bases. This sequence was found in a woman between 25 and 40 years old in good health and CMV-seronegative. The nucleotides read TGTGCCACCAGCAGGGGGTCAGGGGGCACAGATACGCAGTATTTT. Its protein is CATSRGSGGTDTQYF.